One and the same sample provided the 20 T cell receptor beta chains below, sequenced in a study of pediatric ulcerative colitis. Libraries were prepared by immunoSEQ multiplex PCR; TCRdb keeps only in-frame clonotypes and omits some of them. This repertoire shows about 16,000 clones, about 80% found once; its top ten account for 6.5% to 9.5%. One to two pinch biopsies were taken from the rectum during colonoscopy. Sequencing was done on a sample of gut tissue. These receptors were taken from a boy between 10 and 17 years old who was a control in a study of pediatric ulcerative colitis.

V and J are TRBV9 and TRBJ2-7; D unclear. Per germline, CDR1 SGDLS and CDR2 YYNGEE. CDR3 length: 16 amino acids. V dropped 0 bases and J dropped 0 bases, with 13 bases sitting between them. The DNA for the CDR3 is TGTGCCAGCAGCGTAGCCCCTTCGGGCGCCTCCTACGAGCAGTACTTC. Translated, it gives CASSVAPSGASYEQYF.

This clone turned up a few times. The rearrangement uses TRBV11-2 and TRBJ2-7; D gene unclear. Germline CDR1 reads SGHAT; CDR2 reads FQNNGV. Deletions cut 0 bases from V and 2 bases from J, with 8 bases between. The CDR3 contains 14 residues. In DNA form, the CDR3 reads TGTGCCAGCAGCTTAGACCAGGTTACCTACGAGCAGTACTTC. It specifies CASSLDQVTYEQYF.

CDR3 region: CATRAKTGDGPREKLFF. The CDR3 coding sequence is TGTGCCACCAGAGCAAAGACAGGGGATGGTCCTCGGGAAAAACTGTTTTTT. V usage is TRBV15 and J usage is TRBJ1-4, with TRBD1 matching over 8 bases. The germline V gene has CDR1 LNHNV and CDR2 YYDKDF (reference sequence). V shed 6 bases, J shed 8 bases, and the junction held 17 bases outside the gene matches. The CDR3 has 17 amino acids.

The V call is TRBV5-1, the J call TRBJ1-6, with D perhaps TRBD1 (5 bases). Looked up from germline, CDR1 is SGHRS and CDR2 is YFSETQ. The V gene lost 2 bases and the J gene lost 7 bases, with 10 bases spanning the gap. CDR3 size: 14 residues. CDR3 region: CASSFREDNSPLHF. The CDR3 region has the DNA TGCGCCAGCAGCTTCAGGGAGGACAATTCACCCCTCCACTTT. Full variable domain (remainder filled in from reference TRBV5-1 and TRBJ1-6): KAGVTQTPRYLIKTRGQQVTLSCSPISGHRSVSWYQQTPGQGLQFLFEYFSETQRNKGNFPGRFSGRQFSNSRSEMNVSTLELGDSALYLCASSFREDNSPLHFGNGTRLTVT.

The chain uses TRBV6-5 and TRBJ2-6, with unresolved D. The CDR3 extends over 13 amino acids. The germline V gene encodes CDR1 MNHEY and CDR2 SVGAGI. The V gene lost 6 bases and the J gene lost 1 base, with 4 bases spanning the gap. CDR3 bases: TGTGCCAGCAGCCGATCTGGGGCCAACGTCCTGACTTTC. Its protein is CASSRSGANVLTF.

This clone was counted only a few times. The chain is built from TRBV27 and TRBJ2-3; no reliable D call. CDR3 size: 12 residues. Germline lookup yields CDR1 MNHEY and CDR2 SMNVEV (reference sequence). The V gene lost 5 bases and the J gene lost 0 bases, with 3 bases spanning the gap. CDR3 loop: CASSHSTDTQYF. As DNA, the CDR3 is TGTGCCAGCAGTCACAGCACAGATACGCAGTATTTT.

The V and J genes are TRBV29-1 and TRBJ1-2; D remains ambiguous. Germline V lookup: CDR1 SQVTM, CDR2 ANQGSEA. The CDR3 is 14 amino acids. V was shortened by 3 bases and J by 4 bases, with 15 bases between the two germline ends. CDR3 in DNA: TGCAGCGTTGATCGCGGAATTGTAACCTATGGCTACACCTTC. Translating gives CSVDRGIVTYGYTF.

The V and J genes are TRBV11-2 and TRBJ2-1; 8 bases align to TRBD1. Per the germline V gene, CDR1 is SGHAT and CDR2 is FQNNGV. J gave up 4 bases and V 3 bases, and 5 bases lay outside the gene matches. The CDR3 is 15 amino acids. The CDR3, as DNA: TGTGCCAGCAGCTTTGGGACAGGTAAATACAATGAGCAGTTCTTC. Its protein is CASSFGTGKYNEQFF.

The rearrangement links TRBV7-2 to TRBJ2-7, with 8 bases identical to TRBD2. V gave up 3 bases and J gave up 3 bases; unmatched junction bases: 7. CDR1 is SGHTA and CDR2 is FQGNSA in the germline V gene. The CDR3 is made up of 15 amino acids. CDR3 residues: CASSFGSGDYYEQYF. The CDR3 coding sequence is TGTGCCAGCAGCTTCGGTAGCGGGGACTACTACGAGCAGTACTTC.

The V gene is TRBV6-5, the J gene TRBJ2-1, with 9 bases identical to TRBD2. The CDR3 length is 15 residues. Germline V gives CDR1 MNHEY, CDR2 SVGAGI. V was clipped by 6 bases and J by 1 base; unmatched bases: 4. In DNA form, the CDR3 reads TGTGCCAGCAGGGTAGCGGGAGTATCCTACAATGAGCAGTTCTTC. Translation: CASRVAGVSYNEQFF.

CDR3 sequence (DNA): TGTGCCAGCAGTTGGGGGGCGCGAACTGAAGCTTTCTTT. Its translation is CASSWGARTEAFF. The gene calls are TRBV6-5 and TRBJ1-1; D possibly corresponds to TRBD1 (6 bases). Trimming took off 4 bases at V and 5 bases at J, with 11 bases between the two ends. CDR1 and CDR2 (germline): MNHEY, SVGAGI. The CDR3 is made up of 13 amino acids.

The chain links TRBV6-1 to TRBJ2-3; TRBD2 matches 8 bases. Germline V gene data show CDR1 as MNHNS and CDR2 as SASEGT. The junction had 5 bases not matched to a gene; V was cut back by 3 bases and J by 0 bases. The length of the CDR3 is 16 residues. The CDR3 nucleotides read TGTGCCAGCAGTGACCCCCTAGCGGGTAGCACAGATACGCAGTATTTT. Residues: CASSDPLAGSTDTQYF.

This clone is labeled as medium-sized. The chain links TRBV28 to TRBJ1-2; D remains ambiguous. The germline CDR1 and CDR2 sequences are MDHEN and SYDVKM. With 8 bases removed from V and 0 bases from J, the gap between germline ends came to 10 bases. This CDR3 spans 13 amino acids. The CDR3 here is CASAAGANYGYTF. In DNA form, the CDR3 reads TGTGCCAGCGCGGCGGGTGCTAACTATGGCTACACCTTC.

The chain has TRBV25-1 and TRBJ2-1; 9 bases line up with TRBD2. V trimming: 5 bases; J trimming: 7 bases; junction bases outside the gene matches: 18. This CDR3 has 18 amino acids. Germline CDR1 and CDR2: MGHDK and SYGVNS. CDR3 sequence (DNA): TGTGCCAGCAGTCCACCCCCTAGCGGGATCCCGCTTCCAAATGAGCAGTTCTTC. Its translation: CASSPPPSGIPLPNEQFF.

This clone came up a few times. The chain carries TRBV19 and TRBJ1-1; D uncertain. Per the germline V gene, CDR1 is LNHDA and CDR2 is SQIVND (reference sequence). V lost 1 base and J 0 bases, leaving 6 bases between the germline ends. CDR3 length: 14 amino acids. The CDR3, as DNA: TGTGCCAGTAGTATAGGCGGCATGAACACTGAAGCTTTCTTT. Translated: CASSIGGMNTEAFF.

V is TRBV6-1 and J is TRBJ1-3; no definite D call. This CDR3 has 15 amino acids. The V and J ends lost 7 bases and 0 bases respectively, with 13 bases between them. Germline V gene data show CDR1 as MNHNS and CDR2 as SASEGT. The DNA of the CDR3 is TGTGCCAGCAAGCCCTCTACCTTCTCTGGAAACACCATATATTTT. Protein sequence: CASKPSTFSGNTIYF.

This clone came up once. The V gene is TRBV10-3, the J gene TRBJ2-3; D is possibly TRBD1 (5 bases). The CDR3 consists of 12 residues. The ends were cut back, 8 bases at V and 3 bases at J, with 9 bases in the middle. Germline V gene lookup returns CDR1 ENHRY and CDR2 SYGVKD. This CDR3 reads CAIQGTTDTQYF. In DNA form, the CDR3 reads TGTGCCATCCAGGGAACGACAGATACGCAGTATTTT.

In its sample, this clone was seen a few times. The chain has TRBV6-5 and TRBJ1-4; no clear D gene. The CDR3 length is 14 residues. V was shortened by 4 bases and J by 8 bases, with 14 bases between the two germline ends. Germline assignment: CDR1 MNHEY and CDR2 SVGAGI. CDR3 in DNA: TGTGCCAGCAGTTTAACGAGGAAGGCGGAAAAACTGTTTTTT. Translating it yields CASSLTRKAEKLFF.

The V and J genes are TRBV28 and TRBJ1-1, with a tentative D call TRBD1 (6 bases). The CDR3 runs 17 residues. Germline V gives CDR1 MDHEN, CDR2 SYDVKM. Deletions cut 5 bases from V and 4 bases from J, with 23 bases between. CDR3 coding DNA: TGTGCCAGCAGTCGTTCGACAGGCTCAAGGAAGGTCACTGAAGCTTTCTTT. As protein: CASSRSTGSRKVTEAFF.

This chain links TRBV19 with TRBJ1-5, with D uncertain. The V gene lost 7 bases and the J gene lost 4 bases, with 11 bases spanning the gap. Germline V gene sequence: CDR1 LNHDA, CDR2 SQIVND (reference sequence). The CDR3 has 13 amino acids. DNA of the CDR3: TGTGCCAGTACGGCAGGACCAAATCAGCCCCAGCATTTT. Amino acids: CASTAGPNQPQHF.